A single sample gave rise to the 22 T cell receptor beta chains below, sequenced in a study of CD8+CD57+ T cells in acquired aplastic anemia (dated by TCRdb to 2017 to 2018). The patients picked for sequencing were ones in whom flow cytometry had shown an expansion of CD8+CD57+ cells. Sequencing was performed on an Illumina HiSeq 2000. Genomic DNA was used as template for profiling of TCR beta VDJ combinations and CDR3 sequences. Using fastp trimming at Q25 and MiXCR clonotype assembly, TCRdb reanalyzed the public sequencing data and kept in-frame beta chains. All rows with the same CDR3 protein become a single entry with the most common DNA and genes. In all, the sample holds 400,000 to 600,000 distinct CDR3 sequences, and roughly a third of those were seen once. Of the sample, around 0.82% falls within the top ten clones. Sequencing was performed on sorted CD4+, CD8+, or CD8+CD57+ T cells (not recorded which) from PBMCs. These receptor sequences come from a human donor with aplastic anemia.

This clonotype was recorded at least ten times. This sequence joins TRBV10-3 and TRBJ1-1; possibly TRBD1 for D (5 bases). The V end lost 3 bases, the J end lost 6 bases, and 14 bases lay between the germline ends. Per the germline V gene, CDR1 is ENHRY and CDR2 is SYGVKD. CDR3 size: 14 residues. CDR3 sequence (DNA): TGTGCCATCAGTGACGGGACGAGGGAAGCTGAAGCTTTCTTT. This translates into CAISDGTREAEAFF.

To note about this clonotype: This may be a read error, as it is one base from a much larger clone. The chain recombines TRBV20-1 with TRBJ1-5; D perhaps matches TRBD1 (6 bases). This CDR3 contains 14 residues. From germline, CDR1 is DFQATT and CDR2 SNEGSKA (reference sequence). Trimming left V 6 bases short and J 5 bases short, with 17 bases between. This chain's CDR3 is CSAEGTGYDQPQHF. The CDR3, as DNA: TGCAGTGCCGAGGGCACAGGGTATGATCAGCCCCAGCATTTT.

This chain joins TRBV7-9 and TRBJ1-2, with D possibly matching TRBD1 (6 bases). The CDR3 runs 15 residues. Germline CDR1 and CDR2: SEHNR and FQNEAQ (reference sequence). With 1 base removed from V and 4 bases from J, the gap between germline ends came to 13 bases. The CDR3 coding sequence is TGTGCCAGCAGCTTAGAGTATACAGGGACCTATGGCTACACCTTC. It codes for CASSLEYTGTYGYTF. Variable domain in full (rest from reference TRBV7-9 and TRBJ1-2): DTGVSQNPRHKITKRGQNVTFRCDPISEHNRLYWYRQTLGQGPEFLTYFQNEAQLEKSRLLSDRFSAERPKGSFSTLEIQRTEQGDSAMYLCASSLEYTGTYGYTFGSGTRLTVV.

This clonotype was counted at least ten times. The chain uses TRBV6-1 and TRBJ1-5; D is unclear. V lost 6 bases and J lost 7, with 13 bases in between. CDR1 is MNHNS, CDR2 SASEGT, per germline. The CDR3 totals 13 residues. The CDR3 bases are TGTGCCAGCAGGTCGGACGGAATCCAGCCCCAGCATTTT. This codes for CASRSDGIQPQHF.

This clonotype was seen more than once but under ten times. The chain carries TRBV5-1 and TRBJ2-1, with 7 bases that match TRBD2. The CDR3 totals 15 residues. V lost 1 base and J lost 7; bases outside the gene matches: 8. The germline V gene encodes CDR1 SGHRS and CDR2 YFSETQ. The CDR3 region is CASSLMGGSGNEQFF. CDR3 sequence (DNA): TGCGCCAGCAGCTTGATGGGCGGGAGTGGAAATGAGCAGTTCTTC.

The V and J genes are TRBV24-1 and TRBJ1-4; D is perhaps TRBD1 (5 bases). In germline, CDR1 is KGHDR, CDR2 SFDVKD. V dropped 7 bases and J dropped 2 bases, with 16 bases sitting between them. The CDR3 contains 16 residues. The CDR3 DNA reads as TGTGCCACCAGCAGCGGGGGGGAGTCGACTAATGAAAAACTGTTTTTT. Translating it yields CATSSGGESTNEKLFF.

Notes on this clonotype: The final CDR3 position lacks the conserved phenylalanine or tryptophan, pointing to a likely read error. The chain couples TRBV6-5 to TRBJ2-5; 7 bases are a match to TRBD2. Germline trimming cut 3 bases from V and 1 base from J; bases unmatched to any gene: 5. From germline, CDR1 is MNHEY and CDR2 SVGAGI. There are 15 residues in the CDR3. The CDR3: CASSYRGVSQETQYL. CDR3 nucleotide sequence: TGTGCCAGCAGTTATCGGGGGGTTAGCCAAGAGACCCAGTACCTC.

In this sample, this clonotype turned up a few times. DNA for the CDR3: TGTGCCAGCAGCGACCGACCGGGAGGGTTTTACGAGCAGTACTTC. It specifies CASSDRPGGFYEQYF. The chain uses TRBV6-1 and TRBJ2-7; TRBD2 aligns across 8 bases. Germline V gives CDR1 MNHNS, CDR2 SASEGT. V lost 6 bases, J lost 4 bases, and 11 bases stayed unmatched. The CDR3 sequence is 15 residues long.

This clonotype was counted many times. This chain uses TRBV29-1 with TRBJ2-7; unclear D gene. CDR1 and CDR2 (germline): SQVTM, ANQGSEA. This CDR3 contains 11 residues. The germline V and J ends were trimmed by 8 bases and 0 bases, with 8 bases remaining between them. DNA for the CDR3: TGCAGCTGCCGGAGCTCCTACGAGCAGTACTTC. This gives the protein CSCRSSYEQYF.

The chain uses TRBV7-2 and TRBJ1-2; TRBD1 is a possible D gene (5 bases). V was trimmed by 5 bases and J by 3 bases, leaving 10 bases between them. Looked up from germline, CDR1 is SGHTA and CDR2 is FQGNSA. The CDR3 is made up of 13 amino acids. The CDR3 region has the DNA TGTGCCAGCAGCCACCGAGGGGACTATGGCTACACCTTC. The encoded protein is CASSHRGDYGYTF.

The chain recombines TRBV7-3 with TRBJ2-6, with D perhaps TRBD1 or TRBD2 (6 bases each). From germline, CDR1 is SGHTA and CDR2 FQGTGA. CDR3 length equals 17 residues. Trimming shortened V by 5 bases and J by 0 bases, and 14 bases separated the two germline ends. The CDR3 DNA is TGTGCCAGCAGCGTAGGGGGGACAAGCTCTGGGGCCAACGTCCTGACTTTC. Its translation is CASSVGGTSSGANVLTF.

This clonotype was counted once. A much more abundant neighbour one base away suggests this may be a read error. The rearrangement uses TRBV5-1 and TRBJ1-6; D uncertain. In germline, CDR1 is SGHRS, CDR2 YFSETQ. This CDR3 spans 16 amino acids. The CDR3 DNA is TGCACCAGCAGCTTGGATACCCAGGTGTATAATTCACCCCTCCACTTT. This codes for CTSSLDTQVYNSPLHF.

This clonotype has ten or more counts. A junction boundary mismatches the germline segment, possibly from a read error. The chain links TRBV14 to TRBJ1-2; D might be TRBD1 (5 bases). Germline V gene lookup returns CDR1 SGHDN and CDR2 FVKESK. This CDR3 region has 12 residues. For the CDR3, the DNA is TGTGCCAGCGGCCAGGGTCTCTATGGCTACACCTTC. This encodes CASGQGLYGYTF.

The chain employs TRBV15 and TRBJ1-5; D gene unclear. CDR1 and CDR2 (germline): LNHNV, YYDKDF (reference sequence). The length of the CDR3 is 14 residues. V shed 0 bases and J shed 6 bases, with 9 bases lying between them. This CDR3 is CATSRDSEVQPQHF. DNA of the CDR3: TGTGCCACCAGCAGAGATTCAGAGGTTCAGCCCCAGCATTTT.

This sequence joins TRBV20-1 and TRBJ1-4; TRBD1 might be the D (6 bases). V was pared by 5 bases and J by 7 bases, with 17 bases between. Germline V gives CDR1 DFQATT, CDR2 SNEGSKA (reference sequence). The CDR3 runs 14 residues. The CDR3 DNA follows: TGCAGTGCTCGTCCGGGGGCGAGGGGTGAAAAACTGTTTTTT. Amino acid sequence: CSARPGARGEKLFF.

The gene calls are TRBV20-1 and TRBJ1-2, with D possibly matching TRBD1 (5 bases). CDR1 DFQATT and CDR2 SNEGSKA come from the germline V gene (reference sequence). The ends were cut back, 7 bases at V and 5 bases at J, with 20 bases in the middle. This CDR3 comprises 14 residues. The CDR3: CSVKTGTESYGYTF. CDR3 bases: TGCAGTGTAAAGACCGGGACGGAGTCTTATGGCTACACCTTC.

This clonotype showed up many times. This chain connects TRBV7-2 to TRBJ2-7, with 9 bases aligning to TRBD2. Germline CDR1 reads SGHTA; CDR2 reads FQGNSA. The ends lost 1 base at V and 6 bases at J; junction bases unmatched: 4. The CDR3 runs 14 residues. CDR3 amino acids: CASSLGASGTEQYF. The CDR3 DNA sequence: TGTGCCAGCAGCTTAGGGGCTAGCGGGACCGAGCAGTACTTC.

V and J are TRBV19 and TRBJ2-7; 8 nucleotides match TRBD1. V shed 2 bases, J shed 3 bases, and the junction held 6 bases outside the gene matches. The germline CDR1 and CDR2 sequences are LNHDA and SQIVND (reference sequence). The CDR3 covers 15 residues. CDR3 loop: CASSIQGQDLYEQYF. Here the CDR3 DNA reads TGTGCCAGTAGTATACAGGGACAGGATCTCTACGAGCAGTACTTC.

This clonotype was recorded many times. This chain connects TRBV10-3 to TRBJ2-7; the match to TRBD1 covers 7 bases. This CDR3 contains 14 residues. V lost 7 bases to trimming and J lost 0 bases; unmatched junction nucleotides: 6. Germline CDR1 ENHRY, CDR2 SYGVKD. The DNA for the CDR3 is TGTGCCATCACCGACAGGGAAAGCTCCTACGAGCAGTACTTC. Amino acid sequence: CAITDRESSYEQYF.

This sequence joins TRBV6-2 or TRBV6-3 and TRBJ1-2, with 8 bases identical to TRBD1. This CDR3 comprises 13 residues. CDR1 MNHEY and CDR2 SVGEGT come from the germline V gene. Trimming took 7 bases from V and 7 from J; bases not matched to a gene: 8. DNA of the CDR3: TGTGCCAGCAACACCGGACAGGGACGTGGCTACACCTTC. This translates into CASNTGQGRGYTF.

This clonotype was seen just once. One junction end does not reproduce the germline sequence, and a read error may be involved. The chain is built from TRBV7-9 and TRBJ1-3; D is perhaps TRBD1 (5 bases). This CDR3 comprises 13 residues. The germline V gene encodes CDR1 SEHNR and CDR2 FQNEAQ (reference sequence). CDR3: CASKGTSGNTIYF. The CDR3 nucleotides read TGCGCCAGCAAGGGGACGAGTGGAAACACCATATATTTT.

The V gene is TRBV7-9, the J gene TRBJ1-4; D is unclear. Trimming removed 1 base at V and 7 bases at J, with 13 bases between. CDR1 and CDR2 from the germline V gene are SEHNR and FQNEAQ (reference sequence). CDR3 length: 15 residues. The DNA of the CDR3 is TGTGCCAGCAGCTTAGGGCTGGGGTTACGTGAAAAACTGTTTTTT. It is translated as CASSLGLGLREKLFF.